The 4 T cell receptor beta chains in this list originate from one sample, sequenced in a study of vaccination and CD4 T cells after COVID-19. Treatment defined: approximately nine-day PBMC culture with coronavirus spike peptide pools or control peptides (ViraFEST assay). No antigen is known for these receptors. Cultured CD4+ T cell DNA was sequenced using the Oncomine TCR Beta short-read assay. TCRdb analysed the PCR reads with MiXCR anew, one entry per CDR3 protein. In the table there are roughly 12,000 distinct CDR3 sequences, roughly 56% of which are singletons. The material sequenced was CD4+ T cells from blood, cultured in vitro. The receptors shown here come from a human donor who had recovered from COVID-19.

This clonotype was seen a handful of times. The chain employs TRBV7-6 and TRBJ2-5; no definite D call. The CDR3 spans 12 residues. Germline V gene sequence: CDR1 SGHVS, CDR2 FNYEAQ. Trimming took off 0 bases at V and 5 bases at J, with 4 bases between the two ends. CDR3 sequence reads: CASSLALETQYF. In DNA form, the CDR3 reads TGTGCCAGCAGCTTAGCTCTGGAGACCCAGTACTTC.

This chain uses TRBV6-4 with TRBJ2-2; D is uncertain. Between the trimmed V and J ends, which lost 4 bases and 6 bases, there was a span of 9 bases. Per the germline V gene, CDR1 is MRHNA and CDR2 is SNTAGT. This CDR3 comprises 13 residues. This chain's CDR3 is CASSGTSAGELFF. The CDR3 DNA reads TGTGCCAGCAGTGGGACCTCCGCCGGGGAGCTGTTTTTT.

The chain joins TRBV20-1 to TRBJ2-1, with D unclear. Trimming took 3 bases from V and 8 from J, leaving 5 bases between them. Looked up from germline, CDR1 is DFQATT and CDR2 is SNEGSKA (reference sequence). This CDR3 spans 10 amino acids. CDR3 protein: CSASPYEQFF. The CDR3 DNA reads as TGCAGTGCTAGTCCGTATGAGCAGTTCTTC.

This clonotype was recorded a few times. The chain combines TRBV20-1 with TRBJ2-7; perhaps TRBD2 as D (5 bases). V lost 7 bases and J lost 5, with 18 bases in between. The CDR3 has 13 residues. Germline-derived CDR1 and CDR2 are DFQATT and SNEGSKA (reference sequence). The CDR3 region is CSVRGLAWDEQYF. DNA of the CDR3: TGCAGTGTCAGAGGGCTAGCCTGGGACGAGCAGTACTTC.